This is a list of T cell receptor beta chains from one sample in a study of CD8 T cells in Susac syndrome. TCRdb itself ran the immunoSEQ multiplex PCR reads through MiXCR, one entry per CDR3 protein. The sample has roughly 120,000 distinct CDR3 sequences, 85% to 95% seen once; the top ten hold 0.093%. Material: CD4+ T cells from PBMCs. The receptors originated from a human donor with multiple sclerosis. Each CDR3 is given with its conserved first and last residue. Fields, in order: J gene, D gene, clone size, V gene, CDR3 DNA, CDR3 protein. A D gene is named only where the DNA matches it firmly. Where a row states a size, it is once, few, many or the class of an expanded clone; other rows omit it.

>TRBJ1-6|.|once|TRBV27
TGTGCCAGCAGAGGGAGGCGGTCTAATTCACCCCTCCACTTT
CASRGRRSNSPLHF
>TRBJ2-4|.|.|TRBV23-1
TGCGCCAGCAGTCATTCGCAGGACAGAAACATTCAGTACTTC
CASSHSQDRNIQYF
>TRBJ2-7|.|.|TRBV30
TGTGCCTGGAGTGTACAAGGGTACGAGCAGTACTTC
CAWSVQGYEQYF
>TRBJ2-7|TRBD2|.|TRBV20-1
TGCAGTGCTCGCTCCCTAGCGGGTGCGTACGAGCAGTACTTC
CSARSLAGAYEQYF
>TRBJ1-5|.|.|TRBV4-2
TGTGCCAGCAGCCTGGAGGGGGGCTATAGCAATCAGCCCCAGCATTTT
CASSLEGGYSNQPQHF
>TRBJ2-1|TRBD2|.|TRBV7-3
TGTGCCAGCAGCCAAGCGGGGGCGTACAATGAGCAGTTCTTC
CASSQAGAYNEQFF
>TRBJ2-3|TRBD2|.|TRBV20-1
TGCAGTTTTTTCGGGGGGGGGCAGGCAGATACGCAGTATTTT
CSFFGGGQADTQYF
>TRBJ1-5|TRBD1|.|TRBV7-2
TGTGCCAGCAGCTTAGACAGGGGAGGGCATCAGCCCCAGCATTTT
CASSLDRGGHQPQHF
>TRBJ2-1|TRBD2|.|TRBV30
TGTGCCTGGGGTAGCGGGATCAGCTACAATGAGCAGTTCTTC
CAWGSGISYNEQFF
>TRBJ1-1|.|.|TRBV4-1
TGCGCCAGCAGCCAACTAGTCGTGGCCGACACTGAAGCTTTCTTT
CASSQLVVADTEAFF
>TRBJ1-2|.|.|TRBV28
TGTGCCAGCAGCTGGGGCAAACGATATGGCTACACCTTC
CASSWGKRYGYTF
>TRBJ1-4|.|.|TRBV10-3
TGTGCCATCAGCCCCGGGACGGCGAATGAAAAACTGTTTTTT
CAISPGTANEKLFF
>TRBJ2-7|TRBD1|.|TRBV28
TGTGCCAGCAATGGACAGGGTTCCGAGCAGTACTTC
CASNGQGSEQYF
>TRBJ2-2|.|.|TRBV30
TGTGCCTGGAGTCCGAGACCGGAGGAGCTGTTTTTT
CAWSPRPEELFF
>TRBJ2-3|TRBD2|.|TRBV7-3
TGTGCCAGCAGCTTGGCGGGGGTAGATACGCAGTATTTT
CASSLAGVDTQYF
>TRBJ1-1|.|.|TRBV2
TGTGCCAGCAGCTATCTGGGGGCATGGTCTACTAGCGCTGAAGCTTTCTTT
CASSYLGAWSTSAEAFF
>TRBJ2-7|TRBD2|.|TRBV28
TGTGCCAGCCGTAGGGGACTAAATGCCGAGCAGTACTTC
CASRRGLNAEQYF
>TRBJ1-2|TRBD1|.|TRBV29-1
TGCAGCGTGGGACAGGGGGAACACTATGGCTACACCTTC
CSVGQGEHYGYTF
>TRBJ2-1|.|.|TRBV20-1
TGCAGTGCCCTCCCCCACCGGCAGCGCTTCAATGAGCAGTTCTTC
CSALPHRQRFNEQFF
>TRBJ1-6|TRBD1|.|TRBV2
TGTGCCAGCAGCGCAGGACAGGGCGGTAATTCACCCCTCCACTTT
CASSAGQGGNSPLHF
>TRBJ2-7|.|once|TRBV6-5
TGTGCCAGCAGTTACCAGGCTCATTACGAGCAGTACTTC
CASSYQAHYEQYF
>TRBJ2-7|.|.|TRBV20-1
TGCAGTGCTAGAGATGCGCGGGGGCTCGGGCAGTACTTC
CSARDARGLGQYF
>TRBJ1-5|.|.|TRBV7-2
TGTGCCAGCAGCATCGGGCCTGATCAGCCCCAGCATTTT
CASSIGPDQPQHF
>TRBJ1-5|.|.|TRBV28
TGTGCCAGCAGCGAAGTGCTAAATCAGCCCCAGCATTTT
CASSEVLNQPQHF
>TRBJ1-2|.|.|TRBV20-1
TGCAGTGCGGTCGGGGGATCTGCTAACTATGGCTACACCTTC
CSAVGGSANYGYTF
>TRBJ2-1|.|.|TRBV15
TGTGCCACCAGCACGGCCACCAAACTCCACAATGAGCAGTTCTTC
CATSTATKLHNEQFF
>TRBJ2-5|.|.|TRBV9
TGTGCCAGCAGCGTGGACCACTGGGAGACCCAGTACTTC
CASSVDHWETQYF
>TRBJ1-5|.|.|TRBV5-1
TGCGCCAGCAGCTGGACCGGCGATGAAAGGCCCCAGCATTTT
CASSWTGDERPQHF
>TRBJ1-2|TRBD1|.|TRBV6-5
TGTGCCAGCAGGGCACAGGGGATCGGTGGCTACACCTTC
CASRAQGIGGYTF
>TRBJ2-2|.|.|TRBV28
TGTGCCAGCAGCCCTCCGGGGCCCTTAGGGGAGCTGTTTTTT
CASSPPGPLGELFF
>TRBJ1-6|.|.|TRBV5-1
TGCGCCAGCAGCGGAGACGGGACTACTAATTCACCCCTCCACTTT
CASSGDGTTNSPLHF
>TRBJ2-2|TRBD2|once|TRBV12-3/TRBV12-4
TGTGCCAGCAGTAACGGGGGGGACACCGGGGAGCTGTTTTTT
CASSNGGDTGELFF
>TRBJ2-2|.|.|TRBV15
TGTGCCACCAGCAGAGATATTGCGAAAAACACCGGGGAGCTGTTTTTT
CATSRDIAKNTGELFF
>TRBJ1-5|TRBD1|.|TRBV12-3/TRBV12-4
TGTGCCAGCAGTTTAGGCTGGCAGGGGGGTAAGCATTTT
CASSLGWQGGKHF
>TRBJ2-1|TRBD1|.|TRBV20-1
TGCAGTGCTAGAGGCGGGGACAGGGGGCCGTTCTTC
CSARGGDRGPFF
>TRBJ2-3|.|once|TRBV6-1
TGTGCCAGCAGTCCTTTTTCGGGTTTAGCAGATACGCAGTATTTT
CASSPFSGLADTQYF
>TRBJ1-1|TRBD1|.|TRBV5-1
TGCGCCAGCAGCTCTTCAGACAGGGGGTTGTGGACTGAAGCTTTCTTT
CASSSSDRGLWTEAFF